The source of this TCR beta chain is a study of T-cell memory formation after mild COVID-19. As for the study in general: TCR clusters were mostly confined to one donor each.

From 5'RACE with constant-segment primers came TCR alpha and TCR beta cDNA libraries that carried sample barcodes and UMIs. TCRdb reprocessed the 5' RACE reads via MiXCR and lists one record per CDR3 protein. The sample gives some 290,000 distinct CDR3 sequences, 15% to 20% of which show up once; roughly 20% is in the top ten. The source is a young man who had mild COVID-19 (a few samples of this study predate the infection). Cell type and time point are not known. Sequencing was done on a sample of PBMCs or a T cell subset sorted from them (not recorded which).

The CDR3 protein is CASSSLGGSTGELFF. In DNA, the CDR3 is TGTGCCAGCAGCTCCCTGGGAGGTTCCACCGGGGAGCTGTTTTTT. V is TRBV12-3 or TRBV12-4 and J is TRBJ2-2; D might be TRBD2 (6 bases). The CDR3 has 15 residues. V lost 6 bases to trimming and J lost 4 bases, with 15 bases between them.